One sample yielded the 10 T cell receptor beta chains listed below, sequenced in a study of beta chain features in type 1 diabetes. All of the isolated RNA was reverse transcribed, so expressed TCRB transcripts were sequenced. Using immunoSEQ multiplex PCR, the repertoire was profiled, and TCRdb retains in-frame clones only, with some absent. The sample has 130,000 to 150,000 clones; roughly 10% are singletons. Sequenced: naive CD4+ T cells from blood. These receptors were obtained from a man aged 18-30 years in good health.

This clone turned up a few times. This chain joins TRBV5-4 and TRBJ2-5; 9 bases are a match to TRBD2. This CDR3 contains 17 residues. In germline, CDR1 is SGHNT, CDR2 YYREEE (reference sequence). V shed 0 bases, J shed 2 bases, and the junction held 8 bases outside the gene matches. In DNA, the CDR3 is TGTGCCAGCAGCTTGGGGCTAGCGGGGCTTGTACAAGAGACCCAGTACTTC. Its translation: CASSLGLAGLVQETQYF.

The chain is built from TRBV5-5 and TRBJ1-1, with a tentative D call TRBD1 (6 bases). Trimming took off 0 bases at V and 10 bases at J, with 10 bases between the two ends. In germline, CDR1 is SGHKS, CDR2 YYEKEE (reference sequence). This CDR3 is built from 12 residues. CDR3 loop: CASSLAGAAAFF. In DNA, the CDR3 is TGTGCCAGCAGCTTGGCAGGGGCGGCAGCTTTCTTT.

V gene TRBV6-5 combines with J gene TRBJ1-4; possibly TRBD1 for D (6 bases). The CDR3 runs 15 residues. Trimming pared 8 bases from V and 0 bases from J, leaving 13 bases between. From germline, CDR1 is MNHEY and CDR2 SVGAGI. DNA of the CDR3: TGTGCCAGCTCCGGACAGTTTACAACTAATGAAAAACTGTTTTTT. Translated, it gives CASSGQFTTNEKLFF.

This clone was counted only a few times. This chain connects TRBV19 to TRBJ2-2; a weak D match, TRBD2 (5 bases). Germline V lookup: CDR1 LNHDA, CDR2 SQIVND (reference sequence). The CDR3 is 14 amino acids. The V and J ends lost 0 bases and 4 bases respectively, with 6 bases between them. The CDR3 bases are TGTGCCAGTAGTATAGAACGGGGCACCGGGGAGCTGTTTTTT. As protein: CASSIERGTGELFF.

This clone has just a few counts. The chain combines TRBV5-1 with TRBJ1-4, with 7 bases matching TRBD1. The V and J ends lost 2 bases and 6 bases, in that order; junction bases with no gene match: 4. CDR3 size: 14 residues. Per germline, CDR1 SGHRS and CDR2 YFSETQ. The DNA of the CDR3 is TGCGCCAGCAGCTTTGGACAGGCCGATGAAAAACTGTTTTTT. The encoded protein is CASSFGQADEKLFF.

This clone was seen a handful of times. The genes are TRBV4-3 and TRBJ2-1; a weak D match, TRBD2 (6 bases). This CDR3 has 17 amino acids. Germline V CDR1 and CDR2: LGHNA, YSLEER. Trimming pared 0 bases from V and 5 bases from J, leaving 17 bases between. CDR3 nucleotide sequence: TGCGCCAGCAGCCAAGATCTCGGGCGGGGTGGGGACAATGAGCAGTTCTTC. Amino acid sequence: CASSQDLGRGGDNEQFF.

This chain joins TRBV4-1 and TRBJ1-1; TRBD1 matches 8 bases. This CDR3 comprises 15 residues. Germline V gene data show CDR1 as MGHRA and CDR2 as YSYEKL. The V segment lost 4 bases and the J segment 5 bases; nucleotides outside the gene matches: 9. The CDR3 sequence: CASSRGQGPWTEAFF. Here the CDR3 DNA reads TGCGCCAGCAGCCGAGGACAGGGCCCATGGACTGAAGCTTTCTTT.

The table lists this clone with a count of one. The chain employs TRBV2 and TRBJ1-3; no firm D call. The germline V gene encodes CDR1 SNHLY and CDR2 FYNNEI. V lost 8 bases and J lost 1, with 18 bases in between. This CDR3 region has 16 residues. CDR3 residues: CASQFSVQVSGNTIYF. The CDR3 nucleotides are TGTGCCAGCCAGTTTTCGGTCCAGGTGTCTGGAAACACCATATATTTT.

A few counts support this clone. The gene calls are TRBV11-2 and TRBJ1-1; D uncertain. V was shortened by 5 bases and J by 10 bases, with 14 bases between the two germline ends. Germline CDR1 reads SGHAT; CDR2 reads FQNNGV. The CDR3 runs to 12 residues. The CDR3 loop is CASSQTRDGAFF. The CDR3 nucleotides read TGTGCCAGCAGCCAAACCCGGGATGGAGCTTTCTTT.

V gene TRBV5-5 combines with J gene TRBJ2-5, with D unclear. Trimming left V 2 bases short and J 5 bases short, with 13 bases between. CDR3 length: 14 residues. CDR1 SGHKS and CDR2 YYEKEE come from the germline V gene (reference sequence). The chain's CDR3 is CASSFQSGLETQYF. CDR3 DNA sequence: TGTGCCAGCAGCTTTCAGTCCGGGTTGGAGACCCAGTACTTC.